The 23 T cell receptor beta chains presented below share a single source sample, sequenced in a study of regulatory T cells in long-lasting Graves disease. Time point defined: newly diagnosed GD, antithyroid drugs for less than 3 months. Following extraction of RNA from PBMCs, that RNA was used to make the TCR library. Arm-PCR of CDR3 regions with iRepertoire HTBI primers generated TCR beta libraries. TCRdb reprocessed the multiplex PCR reads with MiXCR, giving one entry per CDR3 protein. The data contain fewer than 450,000 distinct CDR3 sequences, approximately 15% of them singletons. These records were also assigned to another study, of T cells in Graves' hyperthyroidism and ophthalmopathy.

Here the sequenced sample was peripheral blood mononuclear cells (PBMCs), taken at new diagnosis, from a patient treated with antithyroid drugs. The receptors stem from a woman aged 40 to 49 with Graves disease.

This clonotype showed up many times. The J gene is TRBJ2-1, the V gene TRBV28; D might be TRBD1 or TRBD2, each matching 6 bases. Germline CDR1 is MDHEN and CDR2 is SYDVKM. V shed 6 bases and J shed 4 bases, with 19 bases lying between them. CDR3 length: 16 residues. The CDR3 loop reads CASSNRVLARYNEQFF. As DNA, the CDR3 is TGTGCCAGCAGCAACAGGGTCCTAGCGAGGTACAATGAGCAGTTCTTC.

At least ten counts were recorded for this clonotype. V is TRBV5-5 and J is TRBJ1-1; D perhaps matches TRBD1 (5 bases). Trimming removed 3 bases from V and 0 bases from J, with 15 bases in between. Germline-derived CDR1 and CDR2 are SGHKS and YYEKEE (reference sequence). The CDR3 sequence is 16 residues long. The CDR3 DNA is TGTGCCAGCAGCTCGGGACGGGGGTTTATGAACACTGAAGCTTTCTTT. Its protein product is CASSSGRGFMNTEAFF. Full variable domain (outside the CDR3, taken from reference TRBV5-5 and TRBJ1-1): DAGVTQSPTHLIKTRGQQVTLRCSPISGHKSVSWYQQVLGQGPQFIFQYYEKEERGRGNFPDRFSARQFPNYSSELNVNALLLGDSALYLCASSSGRGFMNTEAFFGQGTRLTVV.

This clonotype has only a few counts. The V call is TRBV5-6, the J call TRBJ2-7; 8 positions match TRBD1. Germline V gives CDR1 SGHDT, CDR2 YYEEEE. The CDR3 has 13 amino acids. The ends lost 6 bases at V and 5 bases at J; junction bases unmatched: 7. CDR3: CASNRQGANEQYF. DNA for the CDR3: TGTGCCAGCAACAGGCAGGGGGCTAACGAGCAGTACTTC.

This clonotype has just a few counts. The J gene is TRBJ1-3, the V gene TRBV6-2 or TRBV6-3; D uncertain. The V and J ends lost 0 bases and 1 base respectively, with 7 bases between them. The CDR3 totals 15 residues. The germline V gene encodes CDR1 MNHEY and CDR2 SVGEGT. CDR3 residues: CASSYSGGSGNTIYF. CDR3 DNA sequence: TGTGCCAGCAGTTACTCAGGTGGATCTGGAAACACCATATATTTT.

The chain's CDR3 is CASISRGRNPGELFF. CDR3 in DNA: TGTGCCAGCATCTCCAGGGGGCGCAATCCCGGGGAGCTGTTTTTT. This rearrangement joins TRBV28 to TRBJ2-2, with 8 bases aligning to TRBD1. Per germline, CDR1 MDHEN and CDR2 SYDVKM. CDR3 size: 15 residues. After removal of 7 bases from V and 6 bases from J, the junction contained 10 bases not matched to a gene. Combining the CDR3 with reference TRBV28 and TRBJ2-2 gives the whole variable domain DVKVTQSSRYLVKRTGEKVFLECVQDMDHENMFWYRQDPGLGLRLIYFSYDVKMKEKGDIPEGYSVSREKKERFSLILESASTNQTSMYLCASISRGRNPGELFFGEGSRLTVL.

This clonotype was detected many times. The V call is TRBV12-3 or TRBV12-4, the J call TRBJ2-7; TRBD1 aligns across 7 bases. Trimming took 6 bases from V and 6 from J; bases not matched to a gene: 5. The CDR3 is 12 residues long. The CDR3 is CASSRGTAEQYF. The CDR3 DNA sequence: TGTGCCAGCAGCCGAGGGACAGCCGAGCAGTACTTC.

The chain links TRBV18 to TRBJ2-7, with D possibly TRBD1 on 5 matching bases. V gave up 3 bases and J gave up 7 bases, with 10 bases separating them. Per germline, CDR1 KGHSH and CDR2 LQKENI. The CDR3 is 12 residues long. Here the CDR3 reads CASSPGDSEQYV. In DNA, the CDR3 is TGTGCCAGCTCACCCGGCGACAGTGAGCAGTACGTC.

This clonotype was seen many times. This rearrangement joins TRBV6-1 to TRBJ2-2; D ambiguous. V lost 2 bases and J 2 bases, leaving 9 bases between the germline ends. CDR1 MNHNS and CDR2 SASEGT come from the germline V gene. This CDR3 is built from 15 residues. The CDR3 DNA reads TGTGCCAGCAGTGAAATTAGTAGAAACACCGGGGAGCTGTTTTTT. Its protein is CASSEISRNTGELFF.

This clonotype was found a few times. J is TRBJ2-1 and V is TRBV18; no firm D call. V lost 3 bases and J 6 bases, leaving 12 bases between the germline ends. This CDR3 contains 14 residues. Per germline, CDR1 KGHSH and CDR2 LQKENI. The CDR3 coding sequence is TGTGCCAGCTCACCGAGCCAGCTTCCCAATGAGCAGTTCTTC. Translation: CASSPSQLPNEQFF.

This rearrangement joins TRBV12-3 or TRBV12-4 to TRBJ2-1, with D perhaps TRBD2 (6 bases). The ends were cut back, 7 bases at V and 0 bases at J, with 16 bases in the middle. The CDR3 is 16 amino acids. CDR3 DNA sequence: TGTGCCAGCAATCTTGGGAGGCCTAGCTCCTACAATGAGCAGTTCTTC. The encoded protein is CASNLGRPSSYNEQFF.

The table lists this clonotype with many counts. The chain has TRBV3-1 and TRBJ1-1, with 7 nucleotides matching TRBD1. CDR1 is LGHDT, CDR2 YNNKEL, per germline (reference sequence). V shed 3 bases and J 7 bases; nucleotides not matched to a gene: 17. There are 17 residues in the CDR3. This chain's CDR3 is CASSHGTDRPGGFEAFF. The DNA for the CDR3 is TGTGCCAGCAGCCACGGGACGGACAGGCCTGGAGGCTTTGAAGCTTTCTTT.

This chain connects TRBV3-1 to TRBJ1-3, with 8 bases fitting TRBD1. Germline V gene lookup returns CDR1 LGHDT and CDR2 YNNKEL (reference sequence). The CDR3 consists of 16 residues. Germline trimming cut 4 bases from V and 9 bases from J; bases unmatched to any gene: 14. The DNA of the CDR3 is TGTGCCAGCAGCCCCGGACAGGGTGCGATTGTGGGCACCATATATTTT. This gives the protein CASSPGQGAIVGTIYF.

This clonotype was seen ten or more times. The chain is built from TRBV10-3 and TRBJ1-1; D might be TRBD1 (6 bases). The CDR3 consists of 13 residues. Germline V CDR1 and CDR2: ENHRY, SYGVKD. V shed 7 bases and J shed 4 bases, with 13 bases lying between them. In DNA, the CDR3 is TGTGCCATCAAGGAGGGAGGGGGCACTGAAGCTTTCTTT. Translated, it gives CAIKEGGGTEAFF.

This clonotype turned up a few times. The V call is TRBV10-1, the J call TRBJ2-7, with 8 positions matching TRBD1. The CDR3 extends over 15 amino acids. CDR1 WNHNN and CDR2 SYGVQD come from the germline V gene (reference sequence). Trimming took 5 bases from V and 2 from J; bases not matched to a gene: 8. The CDR3 region has the DNA TGCGCCAGCAGTCCGGACAGGGTCGGGGCCTACGAGCAGTACTTC. This sequence encodes CASSPDRVGAYEQYF.

This clonotype has a count of ten or more. The rearrangement joins TRBV18 to TRBJ2-5; 8 bases match TRBD1. V shed 1 base, J shed 4 bases, and the junction held 5 bases outside the gene matches. Looked up from germline, CDR1 is KGHSH and CDR2 is LQKENI. The CDR3 covers 15 residues. The CDR3 here is CASSPLRGPGETQYF. CDR3 bases: TGTGCCAGCTCACCACTCAGGGGGCCAGGAGAGACCCAGTACTTC.

With respect to this clonotype: A read error may explain this, as a much larger clone is one base away. The chain recombines TRBV29-1 with TRBJ2-1; D gene ambiguous. Germline assignment: CDR1 SQVTM and CDR2 ANQGSEA. CDR3 size: 11 residues. CDR3 sequence: CTVGTYNEQFF. As DNA, the CDR3 is TGCACCGTTGGGACCTACAATGAGCAGTTCTTC.

This clonotype has a count of ten or more. The J gene is TRBJ2-1, the V gene TRBV19; 8 bases are shared with TRBD2. Looked up from germline, CDR1 is LNHDA and CDR2 is SQIVND (reference sequence). The CDR3 totals 16 residues. V gave up 7 bases and J gave up 4 bases; unmatched junction bases: 12. Written as DNA, the CDR3 is TGTGCCAGTACCCCTCGGGGGGGGACCGCATACAATGAGCAGTTCTTC. This codes for CASTPRGGTAYNEQFF.

The rearrangement joins TRBV29-1 to TRBJ2-1, with 8 positions matching TRBD2. This CDR3 contains 12 residues. CDR1 and CDR2 from the germline V gene are SQVTM and ANQGSEA. J was trimmed by 8 bases and V by 2 bases; bases with no gene match: 2. The DNA for the CDR3 is TGCAGCGTTGAATCGACTAGCGATGAGCAGTTCTTC. It encodes CSVESTSDEQFF.

This clonotype was observed many times. The V and J genes are TRBV11-2 and TRBJ2-3; the match to TRBD1 covers 7 bases. After removal of 0 bases from V and 7 bases from J, the junction contained 7 bases not matched to a gene. The CDR3 runs 15 residues. From germline, CDR1 is SGHAT and CDR2 FQNNGV. The chain's CDR3 is CASSLDTDREYTQYF. As DNA, the CDR3 is TGTGCCAGCAGCTTAGATACTGACAGGGAATATACGCAGTATTTT.

This clonotype has ten or more counts. This sequence joins TRBV6-2 or TRBV6-3 and TRBJ2-3, with TRBD2 matching over 8 bases. The V gene end was trimmed by 5 bases and the J gene end by 3 bases; junction bases not matched to a gene: 10. Germline assignment: CDR1 MNHEY and CDR2 SVGEGT. CDR3 size: 16 residues. The chain's CDR3 is CASSEVRGGRTDTQYF. The DNA of the CDR3 is TGTGCCAGCAGTGAAGTGCGGGGCGGGAGGACAGATACGCAGTATTTT.

The gene calls are TRBV4-1 and TRBJ2-1; no definite D call. Germline CDR1 and CDR2: MGHRA and YSYEKL. The CDR3 has 13 residues. The ends were cut back, 5 bases at V and 6 bases at J, with 11 bases in the middle. The CDR3 is CASSSPTLNEQFF. The DNA of the CDR3 is TGCGCCAGCAGCTCCCCGACACTCAATGAGCAGTTCTTC.

This clonotype was counted only a few times. This chain uses TRBV5-1 with TRBJ1-4, with a weak D call TRBD1 (5 bases). Trimming cost V 1 base and J 3 bases, with 7 bases left between them. The CDR3 contains 14 residues. Germline V CDR1 and CDR2: SGHRS, YFSETQ. The DNA for the CDR3 is TGCGCCAGCAGCTTGAGGACATCTAATGAAAAACTGTTTTTT. It yields the protein CASSLRTSNEKLFF.

This clonotype was seen repeatedly, ten times or more. The J gene is TRBJ2-7, the V gene TRBV24-1; TRBD2 matches 7 bases. There are 16 residues in the CDR3. Per the germline V gene, CDR1 is KGHDR and CDR2 is SFDVKD. The trim removed 1 base at V and 3 bases at J, leaving 8 bases unmatched. CDR3 in DNA: TGTGCCACCAGTGATTTAGCGGGAATTCTCCTCTACGAGCAGTACTTC. This gives the protein CATSDLAGILLYEQYF.